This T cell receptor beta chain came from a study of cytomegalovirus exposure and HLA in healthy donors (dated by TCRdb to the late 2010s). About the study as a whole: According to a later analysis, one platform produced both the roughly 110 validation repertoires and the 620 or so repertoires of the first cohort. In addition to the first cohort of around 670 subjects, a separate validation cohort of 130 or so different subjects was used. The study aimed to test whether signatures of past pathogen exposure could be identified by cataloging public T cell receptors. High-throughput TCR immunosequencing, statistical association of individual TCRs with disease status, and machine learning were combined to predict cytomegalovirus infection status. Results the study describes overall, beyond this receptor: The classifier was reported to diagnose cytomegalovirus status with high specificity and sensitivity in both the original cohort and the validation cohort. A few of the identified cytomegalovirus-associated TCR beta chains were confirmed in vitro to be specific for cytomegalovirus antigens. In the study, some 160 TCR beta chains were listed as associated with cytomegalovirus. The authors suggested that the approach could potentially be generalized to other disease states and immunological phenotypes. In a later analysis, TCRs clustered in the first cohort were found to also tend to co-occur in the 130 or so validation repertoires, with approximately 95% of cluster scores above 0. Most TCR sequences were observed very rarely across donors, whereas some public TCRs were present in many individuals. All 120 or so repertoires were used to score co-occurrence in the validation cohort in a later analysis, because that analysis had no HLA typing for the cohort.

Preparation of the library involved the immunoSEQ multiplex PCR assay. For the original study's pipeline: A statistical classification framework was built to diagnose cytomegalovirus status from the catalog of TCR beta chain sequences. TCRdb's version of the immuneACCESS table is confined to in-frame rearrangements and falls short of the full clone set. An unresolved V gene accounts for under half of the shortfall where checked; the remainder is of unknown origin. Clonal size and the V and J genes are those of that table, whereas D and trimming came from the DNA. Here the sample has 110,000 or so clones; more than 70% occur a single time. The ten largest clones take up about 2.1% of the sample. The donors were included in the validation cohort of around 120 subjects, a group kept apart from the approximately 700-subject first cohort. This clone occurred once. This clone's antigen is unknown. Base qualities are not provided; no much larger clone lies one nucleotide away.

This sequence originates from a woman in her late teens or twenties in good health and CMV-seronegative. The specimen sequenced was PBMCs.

The DNA reads as follows: TGCGCCAGCAGCTCGGGGGGTCACTCTGGGGCCAACGTCCTGACTTTC. Its protein product is CASSSGGHSGANVLTF. The rearrangement combines TRBV5-1 with TRBJ2-6; 7 central nucleotides agree with TRBD2. V is pruned by 3 bases and J by 0 bases, leaving 3 bases of the junction without a gene match. In the germline V gene, CDR1 corresponds to SGHRS and CDR2 to YFSETQ. Measured from the cysteine to the phenylalanine, the CDR3 is 16 residues long. Only the CDR3 DNA is retained, 48 bases long and in frame from the first base.